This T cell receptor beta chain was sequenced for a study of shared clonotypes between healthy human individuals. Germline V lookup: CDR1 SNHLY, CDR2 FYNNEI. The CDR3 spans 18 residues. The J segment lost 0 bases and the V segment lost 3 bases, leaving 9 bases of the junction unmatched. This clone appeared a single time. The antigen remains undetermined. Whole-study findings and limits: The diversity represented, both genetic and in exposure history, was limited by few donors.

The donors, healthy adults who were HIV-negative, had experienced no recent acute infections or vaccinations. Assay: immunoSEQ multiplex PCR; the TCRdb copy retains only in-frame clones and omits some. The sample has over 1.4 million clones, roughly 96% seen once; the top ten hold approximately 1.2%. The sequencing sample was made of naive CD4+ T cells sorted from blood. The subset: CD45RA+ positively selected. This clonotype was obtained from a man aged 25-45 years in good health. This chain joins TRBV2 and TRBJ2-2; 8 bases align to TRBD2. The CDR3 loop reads CASSDEREPTANTGELFF. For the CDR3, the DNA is TGTGCCAGCAGTGATGAGCGGGAGCCCACAGCGAACACCGGGGAGCTGTTTTTT.